This T cell receptor beta chain was observed in a study of cytomegalovirus exposure and HLA in healthy donors. For the study at large: Unique TCRs numbering roughly 80 million, obtained from HLA-typed donors, made up an early data release.

On this clone: Its antigen is not identified.

PCR used 60 Vbeta primers and 13 Jbeta primers. This table comes from immunoSEQ multiplex PCR, and its TCRdb copy is limited to in-frame clones, with some not included. The sample comprises under 150,000 clones, around 72% of which are singletons, and over 2% rests with the top ten. The CDR3 spans 16 residues. V shed 4 bases, J shed 2 bases, and the junction held 11 bases outside the gene matches. Germline loops: CDR1 SGHRS, CDR2 YFSETQ. Broader study findings: According to a later analysis, most TCR beta chains associated with CMV appeared HLA-restricted. The CMV antigen specificity of a few CMV-associated chains was confirmed through in vitro analysis.

The clonotype originates from a man aged 40-49 years in good health and CMV-seronegative. The sample was PBMCs. This rearrangement joins TRBV5-1 to TRBJ2-7; TRBD2 agrees at 8 bases. DNA for the CDR3: TGCGCCAGCAGCCCCGGTGGAGCGGGGGCGACCTACGAGCAGTACTTC. Translated, it gives CASSPGGAGATYEQYF. The complete variable domain, with remaining parts taken from reference TRBV5-1 and TRBJ2-7, reads KAGVTQTPRYLIKTRGQQVTLSCSPISGHRSVSWYQQTPGQGLQFLFEYFSETQRNKGNFPGRFSGRQFSNSRSEMNVSTLELGDSALYLCASSPGGAGATYEQYFGPGTRLTVT.